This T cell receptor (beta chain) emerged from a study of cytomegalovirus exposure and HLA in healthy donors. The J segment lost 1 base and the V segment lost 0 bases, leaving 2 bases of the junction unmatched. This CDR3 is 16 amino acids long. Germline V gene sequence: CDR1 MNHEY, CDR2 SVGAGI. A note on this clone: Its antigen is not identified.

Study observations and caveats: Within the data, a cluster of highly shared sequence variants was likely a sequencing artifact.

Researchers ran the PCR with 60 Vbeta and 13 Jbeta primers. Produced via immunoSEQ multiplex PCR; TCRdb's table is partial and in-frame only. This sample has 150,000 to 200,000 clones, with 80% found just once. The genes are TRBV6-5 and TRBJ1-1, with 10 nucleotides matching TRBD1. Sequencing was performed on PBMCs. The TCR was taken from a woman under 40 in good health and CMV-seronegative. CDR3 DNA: TGTGCCAGCAGTTACTCAGGGACAGGGGAGAACACTGAAGCTTTCTTT. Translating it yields CASSYSGTGENTEAFF.